The 10 T cell receptor beta chains listed next were all sequenced from one sample in a study of T cells expressing NK-cell markers. With the 5' RACE reads reprocessed, TCRdb shows one record per CDR3 protein and no DNA. The sample features approximately 550,000 distinct CDR3 sequences, with around 4% in its top ten. Sample: blood T cells: a sorted CD56 or NKG2C T cell subset, CD4+ or CD8+ T cells, or bulk PBMC T cells (not recorded which). The receptors come from a man aged 18-30 years in good health.

The CDR3 loop reads CASSFSQGAGLGEAFF. This chain uses TRBV6-5 with TRBJ1-1. The CDR3 is made up of 16 amino acids. Germline CDR1 and CDR2: MNHEY and SVGAGI.

The V and J genes are TRBV28 and TRBJ2-1; absent DNA, TCRdb's TRBD2 call cannot be checked. The CDR3 is made up of 16 amino acids. CDR1 is MDHEN, CDR2 SYDVKM, per germline. The CDR3 protein is CASSAELAGFYNEQFF.

CDR3 protein: CASSLDRDPTETQYF. The chain links TRBV7-9 to TRBJ2-5; TCRdb's D call of TRBD1 is untestable without DNA. Looked up from germline, CDR1 is SEHNR and CDR2 is FQNEAQ (reference sequence). CDR3 length equals 15 residues.

This chain joins TRBV6-4 and TRBJ2-1; without DNA, the TCRdb call of TRBD1 cannot be checked. The CDR3 runs to 13 residues. CDR1 is MRHNA, CDR2 SNTAGT, per germline. CDR3 loop: CASSRTLYNEQFF.

This sequence joins TRBV15 and TRBJ2-6; TCRdb returns TRBD1, unconfirmable since there is no DNA. The CDR3 sequence is 16 residues long. Germline CDR1 reads LNHNV; CDR2 reads YYDKDF (reference sequence). CDR3 loop: CATSPYRVSGANVLTF.

The chain couples TRBV6-5 to TRBJ2-5; TCRdb indicates TRBD2, and absent DNA this call remains unverified. Per the germline V gene, CDR1 is MNHEY and CDR2 is SVGAGI. The CDR3 totals 13 residues. The CDR3 sequence: CASSRDFGETQYF.

The chain couples TRBV29-1 to TRBJ2-7; TCRdb's D call, TRBD2, is unchecked because there is no DNA. This CDR3 is 15 amino acids long. Germline CDR1 and CDR2: SQVTM and ANQGSEA. CDR3: CSVIGLAGVLYEQYF.

The chain joins TRBV20-1 to TRBJ2-3. The CDR3 has 14 amino acids. Germline CDR1 and CDR2: DFQATT and SNEGSKA (reference sequence). The CDR3 loop reads CSARNSRWADTQYF.

The chain carries TRBV14 and TRBJ2-1; TCRdb reports TRBD2, a call that lacks DNA to check it against. CDR3 length: 19 residues. Germline CDR1 is SGHDN and CDR2 is FVKESK. The CDR3 spells CASNPGGTSGRRSYNEQFF. The whole variable domain, remainder taken from reference TRBV14 and TRBJ2-1, is EAGVTQFPSHSVIEKGQTVTLRCDPISGHDNLYWYRRVMGKEIKFLLHFVKESKQDESGMPNNRFLAERTGGTYSTLKVQPAELEDSGVYFCASNPGGTSGRRSYNEQFFGPGTRLTVL.

The rearrangement joins TRBV30 to TRBJ2-3; TCRdb reports TRBD2, a call that lacks DNA to check it against. The CDR3 runs 15 residues. Germline assignment: CDR1 GTSNPN and CDR2 SVGIG (reference sequence). The CDR3 here is CAWARTSGSQDTQYF. The full variable domain, in which reference TRBV30 and TRBJ2-3 provide the parts outside the CDR3, is SQTIHQWPATLVQPVGSPLSLECTVEGTSNPNLYWYRQAAGRGLQLLFYSVGIGQISSEVPQNLSASRPQDRQFILSSKKLLLSDSGFYLCAWARTSGSQDTQYFGPGTRLTVL.